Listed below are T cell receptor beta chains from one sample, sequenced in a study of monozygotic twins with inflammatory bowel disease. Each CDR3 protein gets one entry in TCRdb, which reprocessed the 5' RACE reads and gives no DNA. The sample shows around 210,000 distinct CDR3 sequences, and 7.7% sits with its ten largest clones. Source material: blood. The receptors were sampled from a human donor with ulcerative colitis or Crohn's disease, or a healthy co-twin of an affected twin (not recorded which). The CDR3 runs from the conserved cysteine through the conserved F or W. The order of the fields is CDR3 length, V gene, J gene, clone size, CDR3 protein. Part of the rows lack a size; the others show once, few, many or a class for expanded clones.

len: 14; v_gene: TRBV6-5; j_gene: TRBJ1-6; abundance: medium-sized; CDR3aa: CASSYSGRGSPLHF
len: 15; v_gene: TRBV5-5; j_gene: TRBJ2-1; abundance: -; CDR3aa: CASSLDRLTGDEQFF
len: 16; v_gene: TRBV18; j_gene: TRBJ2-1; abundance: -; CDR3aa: CASSPLPSGFYNEQFF
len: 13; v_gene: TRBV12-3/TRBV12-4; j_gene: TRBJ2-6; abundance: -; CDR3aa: CASRYPGANVLTF
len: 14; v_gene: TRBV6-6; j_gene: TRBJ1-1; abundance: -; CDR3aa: CASSYSGRNTEAFF
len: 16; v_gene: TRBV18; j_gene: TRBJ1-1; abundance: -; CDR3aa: CASSPYSYSGNTEAFF
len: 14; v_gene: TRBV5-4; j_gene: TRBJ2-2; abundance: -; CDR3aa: CASSSDRASGELFF
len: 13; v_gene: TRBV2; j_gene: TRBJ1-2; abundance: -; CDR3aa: CASSRRTNYGYTF
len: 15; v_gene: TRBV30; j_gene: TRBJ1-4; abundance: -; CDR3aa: CAWSVRRGAGEKLFF
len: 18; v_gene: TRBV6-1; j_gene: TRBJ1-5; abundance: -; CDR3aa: CASSPNPPTFYSNQPQHF
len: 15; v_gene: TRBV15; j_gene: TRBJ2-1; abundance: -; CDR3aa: CATSPRGGRLNEQFF
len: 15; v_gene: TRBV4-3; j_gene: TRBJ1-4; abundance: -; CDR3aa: CASSQADRETEKLFF
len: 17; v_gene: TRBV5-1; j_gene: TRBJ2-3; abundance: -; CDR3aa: CASSLAESSGIPDTQYF
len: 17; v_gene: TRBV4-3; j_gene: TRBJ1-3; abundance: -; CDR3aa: CASSQGTGTASGNTIYF
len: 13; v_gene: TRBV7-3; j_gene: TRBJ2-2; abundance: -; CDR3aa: CASSPTSTGELFF
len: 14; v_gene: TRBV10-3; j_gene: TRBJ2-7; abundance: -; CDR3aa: CAIRKEGTAYEQYF